Below, 14 T cell receptor beta chains from the same sample are listed, as sequenced in a study of T-cell memory formation after mild COVID-19 (dated by TCRdb to the early 2020s). The method was 5' RACE. Sequencer: Illumina NovaSeq 6000. TCRdb ran its own pipeline on the public reads, namely fastp trimming at Q25 and MiXCR clone calling, and kept in-frame beta chains. Each entry is one CDR3 protein sequence, shown with its most common DNA and genes. The sample table contains around 510,000 distinct CDR3 sequences; only one count was recorded for less than 25% of them. The top ten clonotypes cover roughly 8.3% of the sample. Sequencing was performed on PBMCs or a T cell subset sorted from them (not recorded which). These receptor sequences come from an adult woman who had mild COVID-19 (a few samples of this study predate the infection). The sample titles of this study are shuffled in the database, so cell type and time point are left out; the donor was told from shared clones.

This clonotype was seen a few times. This chain joins TRBV5-1 and TRBJ1-1; D ambiguous. The CDR3 loop spans 14 amino acids. CDR1 is SGHRS and CDR2 is YFSETQ in the germline V gene. V lost 5 bases to trimming and J lost 0 bases, with 11 bases between them. CDR3 coding DNA: TGCGCCAGCAGGGATGGGGTGATGAACACTGAAGCTTTCTTT. Translation gives CASRDGVMNTEAFF.

There are many counts of this clonotype. This rearrangement joins TRBV7-9 to TRBJ1-2, with a weak D call TRBD1 (5 bases). This CDR3 spans 13 amino acids. Germline loops: CDR1 SEHNR, CDR2 FQNEAQ (reference sequence). V lost 10 bases, J lost 6 bases, and 18 bases lay in between. In DNA, the CDR3 is TGTGCCACTTTCGGGGGGACGTCGAATGGCTACACCTTC. Protein product: CATFGGTSNGYTF.

This clonotype has just a few counts. This chain uses TRBV29-1 with TRBJ2-1, with D possibly being TRBD1 (5 bases). The CDR3 covers 11 residues. The ends were cut back, 7 bases at V and 4 bases at J, with 8 bases in the middle. CDR1 and CDR2 (germline): SQVTM, ANQGSEA. In nucleotides, the CDR3 is TGCAGCGGAACAGGTTACAATGAGCAGTTCTTC. Protein product: CSGTGYNEQFF.

This clonotype has just a few counts. The rearrangement uses TRBV6-2 or TRBV6-3 and TRBJ2-3, with 15 bases fitting TRBD2. CDR3 length: 21 amino acids. Germline CDR1 reads MNHEY; CDR2 reads SVGEGT. J was trimmed by 0 bases and V by 6 bases; bases with no gene match: 16. The CDR3 nucleotides are TGTGCCAGCAGAAAATCCGGGACTAGCGGGAGGCCGACCTCTAGCACAGATACGCAGTATTTT. It is translated as CASRKSGTSGRPTSSTDTQYF.

This clonotype was picked up a small number of times. The chain uses TRBV2 and TRBJ1-2; 10 bases are shared with TRBD1. This CDR3 comprises 12 residues. V trimming: 6 bases; J trimming: 7 bases; junction bases outside the gene matches: 2. The germline CDR1 and CDR2 sequences are SNHLY and FYNNEI. This CDR3 is CASRGTGVGYTF. The CDR3 nucleotides read TGTGCCAGCAGAGGGACAGGGGTTGGCTACACCTTC.

The V call is TRBV5-1, the J call TRBJ2-1; D possibly corresponds to TRBD2 (6 bases). Trimming shortened V by 6 bases and J by 10 bases, and 17 bases separated the two germline ends. The CDR3 loop spans 13 amino acids. Germline loops: CDR1 SGHRS, CDR2 YFSETQ. The CDR3 nucleotides are TGCGCCAGCAACCCGGGAGACTTTCGGGAGCAGTTCTTC. Its protein product is CASNPGDFREQFF. The whole variable domain, remainder taken from reference TRBV5-1 and TRBJ2-1, is KAGVTQTPRYLIKTRGQQVTLSCSPISGHRSVSWYQQTPGQGLQFLFEYFSETQRNKGNFPGRFSGRQFSNSRSEMNVSTLELGDSALYLCASNPGDFREQFFGPGTRLTVL.

The V call is TRBV5-1, the J call TRBJ2-4, with TRBD2 matching 7 bases. Germline V gene lookup returns CDR1 SGHRS and CDR2 YFSETQ. The junction had 11 bases not matched to a gene; V was cut back by 0 bases and J by 5 bases. The CDR3 is 17 amino acids. This CDR3 reads CASSLDSRVAGENIQYF. CDR3 nucleotides: TGCGCCAGCAGCTTGGACTCCCGGGTGGCGGGGGAAAACATTCAGTACTTC.

The rearrangement uses TRBV3-1 and TRBJ1-5; D is unclear. V was cut by 4 bases and J by 0 bases, with 10 bases left in between. This CDR3 has 15 residues. Germline V gives CDR1 LGHDT, CDR2 YNNKEL (reference sequence). The CDR3 is CASSPELYSNQPQHF. CDR3 in DNA: TGTGCCAGCAGCCCCGAGCTTTATAGCAATCAGCCCCAGCATTTT.

The CDR3 here is CASSLWGTTDGYTF. In nucleotides, the CDR3 is TGTGCCAGCAGTTTATGGGGAACCACCGATGGCTACACCTTC. V usage is TRBV12-3 or TRBV12-4 and J usage is TRBJ1-2, with no clear D. The CDR3 totals 14 residues. V lost 2 bases and J 6 bases, leaving 13 bases between the germline ends.

This chain connects TRBV15 to TRBJ2-1; 10 nucleotides agree with TRBD2. V was pared by 2 bases and J by 4 bases, with 2 bases of the junction left unmatched. Germline lookup yields CDR1 LNHNV and CDR2 YYDKDF (reference sequence). This CDR3 comprises 15 residues. In nucleotides, the CDR3 is TGTGCCACCAGCAGACTAGCGGGAGTTTACAATGAGCAGTTCTTC. Protein sequence: CATSRLAGVYNEQFF.

The CDR3 nucleotides read TGCGCCAGCAGATCAGCGGGGGGGATCACAGATACGCAGTATTTT. Translated: CASRSAGGITDTQYF. V usage is TRBV5-1 and J usage is TRBJ2-3; TRBD2 matches 10 bases. J lost 2 bases, V lost 5 bases, and 5 bases had no gene match. This CDR3 region has 15 residues. Germline-derived CDR1 and CDR2 are SGHRS and YFSETQ.

This clonotype showed up just a few times. The V and J genes are TRBV7-8 and TRBJ1-1; the D is unclear. This CDR3 has 15 residues. Germline CDR1 SGHVS, CDR2 FQNEAQ. Trimming removed 1 base at V and 0 bases at J, with 9 bases between. In DNA, the CDR3 is TGTGCCAGCAGCTTAGGTGGGGTGATGAACACTGAAGCTTTCTTT. Protein sequence: CASSLGGVMNTEAFF.

The chain has TRBV5-6 and TRBJ2-4, with unresolved D. CDR3 length: 13 residues. The V gene's germline CDR1 is SGHDT and CDR2 YYEEEE. V was cut by 2 bases and J by 5 bases, with 8 bases left in between. CDR3 sequence (DNA): TGTGCCAGCAGCTTTGGTCAAGAAAACATTCAGTACTTC. The encoded protein is CASSFGQENIQYF. The complete variable domain, with remaining parts taken from reference TRBV5-6 and TRBJ2-4, reads DAGVTQSPTHLIKTRGQQVTLRCSPKSGHDTVSWYQQALGQGPQFIFQYYEEEERQRGNFPDRFSGHQFPNYSSELNVNALLLGDSALYLCASSFGQENIQYFGAGTRLSVL.

In nucleotides, the CDR3 is TGTGCCAGCAGCCAAGGAACAGGGAACTACAATGAGCAGTTCTTC. As protein: CASSQGTGNYNEQFF. The V call is TRBV9, the J call TRBJ2-1, with D tentatively TRBD1 (6 bases). The CDR3 contains 15 residues. V was cut by 4 bases and J by 3 bases, with 14 bases left in between. From germline, CDR1 is SGDLS and CDR2 YYNGEE.